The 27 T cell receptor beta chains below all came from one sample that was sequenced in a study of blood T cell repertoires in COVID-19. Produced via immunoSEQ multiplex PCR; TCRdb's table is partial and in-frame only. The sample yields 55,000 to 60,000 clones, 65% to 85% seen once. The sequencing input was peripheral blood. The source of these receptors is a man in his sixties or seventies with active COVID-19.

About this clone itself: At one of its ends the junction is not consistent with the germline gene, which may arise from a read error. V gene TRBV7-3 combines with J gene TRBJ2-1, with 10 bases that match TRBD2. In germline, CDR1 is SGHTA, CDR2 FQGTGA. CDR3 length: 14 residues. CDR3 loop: CVSSIAGGEDEQFF. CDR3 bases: TGTGTCAGCAGCATAGCGGGAGGAGAGGATGAGCAGTTCTTC.

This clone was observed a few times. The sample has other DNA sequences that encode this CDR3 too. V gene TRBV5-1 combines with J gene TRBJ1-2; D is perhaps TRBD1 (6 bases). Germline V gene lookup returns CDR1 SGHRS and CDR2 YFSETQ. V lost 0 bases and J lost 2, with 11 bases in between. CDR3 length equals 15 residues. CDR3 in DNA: TGCGCCAGCAGCTTGGCCGGAACAGGGAACTATGGCTACACCTTC. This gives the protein CASSLAGTGNYGYTF.

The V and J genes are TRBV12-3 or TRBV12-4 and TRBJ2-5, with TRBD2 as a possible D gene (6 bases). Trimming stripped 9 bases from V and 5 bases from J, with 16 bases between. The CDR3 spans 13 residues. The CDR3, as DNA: TGTGCCAGTGTGAGTCCGGGAGTGGAGACCCAGTACTTC. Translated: CASVSPGVETQYF.

In DNA, the CDR3 is TGTGCCAGCAAACCGACTAGCGGGAGCCTCGTCGGAACCCCGGAGCAGTACTTC. Encoded protein: CASKPTSGSLVGTPEQYF. The gene calls are TRBV2 and TRBJ2-7; TRBD2 matches at 12 bases. This CDR3 is built from 18 residues. The germline gives CDR1 SNHLY, CDR2 FYNNEI. J lost 7 bases, V lost 7 bases, and 20 bases had no gene match.

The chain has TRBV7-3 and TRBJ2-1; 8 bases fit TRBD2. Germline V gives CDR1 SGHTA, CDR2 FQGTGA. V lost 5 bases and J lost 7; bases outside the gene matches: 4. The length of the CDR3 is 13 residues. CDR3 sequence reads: CASSRIAGNEQFF. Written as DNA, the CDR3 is TGTGCCAGCAGCCGAATAGCGGGAAATGAGCAGTTCTTC.

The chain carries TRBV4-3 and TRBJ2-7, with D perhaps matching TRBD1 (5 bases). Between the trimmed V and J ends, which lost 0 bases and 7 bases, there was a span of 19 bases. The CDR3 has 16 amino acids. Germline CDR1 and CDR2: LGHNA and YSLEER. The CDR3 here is CASSQDYPGFPPEQYF. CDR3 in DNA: TGCGCCAGCAGCCAAGATTATCCAGGGTTCCCTCCGGAGCAGTACTTC.

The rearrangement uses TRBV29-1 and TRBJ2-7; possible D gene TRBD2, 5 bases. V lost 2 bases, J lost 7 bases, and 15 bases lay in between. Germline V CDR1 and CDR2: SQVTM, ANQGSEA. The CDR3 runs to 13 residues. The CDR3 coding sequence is TGCAGCGTTGAAATCTTCGGGATCGGGGAGCAGTACTTC. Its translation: CSVEIFGIGEQYF.

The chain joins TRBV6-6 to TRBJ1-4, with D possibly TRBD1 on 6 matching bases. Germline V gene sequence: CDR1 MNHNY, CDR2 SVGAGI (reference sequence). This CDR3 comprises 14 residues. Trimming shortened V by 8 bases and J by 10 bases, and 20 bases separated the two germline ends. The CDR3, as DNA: TGTGCCAGCTATAGGGGGGGGGAAAGCGTAAAACTGTTTTTT. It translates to CASYRGGESVKLFF.

CDR3 sequence: CASSQLAGTASEAFF. The CDR3 DNA sequence: TGTGCCAGCAGCCAACTTGCCGGGACAGCATCTGAAGCTTTCTTT. V and J are TRBV3-1 (or the pseudogene TRBV3-2) and TRBJ1-1; the match to TRBD1 covers 7 bases. This CDR3 region has 15 residues. Germline V gene data show CDR1 as LGHDT and CDR2 as YNNKEL (reference sequence). The J segment lost 6 bases and the V segment lost 2 bases, leaving 9 bases of the junction unmatched.

The CDR3: CASSLRTSGIHTDTQYF. CDR3 sequence (DNA): TGTGCCAGCAGTTTAAGGACTAGCGGGATTCACACAGATACGCAGTATTTT. The chain joins TRBV27 to TRBJ2-3; 12 bases fit TRBD2. The V gene end was trimmed by 2 bases and the J gene end by 2 bases; junction bases not matched to a gene: 5. Germline assignment: CDR1 MNHEY and CDR2 SMNVEV (reference sequence). The CDR3 totals 17 residues.

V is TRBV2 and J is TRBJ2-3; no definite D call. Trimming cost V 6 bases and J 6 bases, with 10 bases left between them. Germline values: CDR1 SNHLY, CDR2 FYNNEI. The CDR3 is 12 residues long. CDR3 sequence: CASSVDSDTQYF. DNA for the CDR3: TGTGCCAGCAGCGTTGACTCGGATACGCAGTATTTT. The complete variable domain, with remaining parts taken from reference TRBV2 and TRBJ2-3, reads EPEVTQTPSHQVTQMGQEVILRCVPISNHLYFYWYRQILGQKVEFLVSFYNNEISEKSEIFDDQFSVERPDGSNFTLKIRSTKLEDSAMYFCASSVDSDTQYFGPGTRLTVL.

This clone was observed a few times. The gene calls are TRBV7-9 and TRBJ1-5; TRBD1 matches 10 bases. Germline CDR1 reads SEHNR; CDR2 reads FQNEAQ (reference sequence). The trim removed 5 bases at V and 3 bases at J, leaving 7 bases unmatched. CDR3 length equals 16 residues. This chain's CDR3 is CASSRGTGDLNQPQHF. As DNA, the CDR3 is TGTGCCAGCAGCAGGGGGACAGGGGACCTCAATCAGCCCCAGCATTTT.

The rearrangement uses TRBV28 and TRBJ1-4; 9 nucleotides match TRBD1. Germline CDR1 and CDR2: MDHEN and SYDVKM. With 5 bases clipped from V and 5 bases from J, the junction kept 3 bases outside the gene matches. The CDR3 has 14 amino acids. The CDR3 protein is CASSLGTGNEKLFF. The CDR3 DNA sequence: TGTGCCAGCAGTCTAGGGACAGGGAATGAAAAACTGTTTTTT.

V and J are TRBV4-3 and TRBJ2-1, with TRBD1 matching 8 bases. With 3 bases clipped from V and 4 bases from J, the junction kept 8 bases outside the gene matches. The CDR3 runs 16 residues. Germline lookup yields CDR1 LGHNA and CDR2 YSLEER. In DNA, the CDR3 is TGCGCCAGCAGCCAGGCGTGGACAGGGAGATACAATGAGCAGTTCTTC. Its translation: CASSQAWTGRYNEQFF.

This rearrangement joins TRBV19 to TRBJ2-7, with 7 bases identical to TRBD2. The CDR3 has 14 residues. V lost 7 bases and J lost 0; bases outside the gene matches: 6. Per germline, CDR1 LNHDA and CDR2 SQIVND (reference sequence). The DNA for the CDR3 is TGTGCCAGTACTGCGCGGGAGAGCTCCTACGAGCAGTACTTC. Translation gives CASTARESSYEQYF.

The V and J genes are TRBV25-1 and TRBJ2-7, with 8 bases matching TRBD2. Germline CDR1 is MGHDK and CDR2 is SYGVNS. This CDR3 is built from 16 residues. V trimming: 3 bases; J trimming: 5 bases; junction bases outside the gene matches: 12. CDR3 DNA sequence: TGTGCCAGCAGTGACTCTACTAGCGGCTGGAGGAACGAGCAGTACTTC. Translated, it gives CASSDSTSGWRNEQYF.

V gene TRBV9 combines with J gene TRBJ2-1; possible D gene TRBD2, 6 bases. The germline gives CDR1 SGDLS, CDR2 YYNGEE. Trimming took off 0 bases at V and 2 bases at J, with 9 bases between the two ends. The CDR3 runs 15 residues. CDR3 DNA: TGTGCCAGCAGCGTAGAAGCGGGCCCCTACAATGAGCAGTTCTTC. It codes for CASSVEAGPYNEQFF. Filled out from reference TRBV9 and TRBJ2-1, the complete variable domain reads DSGVTQTPKHLITATGQRVTLRCSPRSGDLSVYWYQQSLDQGLQFLIQYYNGEERAKGNILERFSAQQFPDLHSELNLSSLELGDSALYFCASSVEAGPYNEQFFGPGTRLTVL.

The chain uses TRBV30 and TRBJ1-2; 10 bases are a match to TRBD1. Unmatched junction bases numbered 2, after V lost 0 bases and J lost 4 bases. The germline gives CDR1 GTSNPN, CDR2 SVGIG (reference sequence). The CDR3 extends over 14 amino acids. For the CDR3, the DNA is TGTGCCTGGAGTGTACGACAGGGGGCCTATGGCTACACCTTC. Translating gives CAWSVRQGAYGYTF.

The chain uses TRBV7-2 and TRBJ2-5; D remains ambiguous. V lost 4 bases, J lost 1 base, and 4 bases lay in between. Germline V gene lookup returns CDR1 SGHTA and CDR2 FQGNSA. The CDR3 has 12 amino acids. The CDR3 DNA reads TGTGCCAGCAGCTCATCCCAAGAGACCCAGTACTTC. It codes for CASSSSQETQYF.

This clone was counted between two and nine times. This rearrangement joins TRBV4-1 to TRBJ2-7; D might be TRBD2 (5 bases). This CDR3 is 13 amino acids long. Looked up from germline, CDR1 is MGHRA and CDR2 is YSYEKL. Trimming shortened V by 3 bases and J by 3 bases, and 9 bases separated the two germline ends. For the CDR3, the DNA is TGCGCCAGCAGCCACCGGACTCTCTACGAGCAGTACTTC. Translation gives CASSHRTLYEQYF.

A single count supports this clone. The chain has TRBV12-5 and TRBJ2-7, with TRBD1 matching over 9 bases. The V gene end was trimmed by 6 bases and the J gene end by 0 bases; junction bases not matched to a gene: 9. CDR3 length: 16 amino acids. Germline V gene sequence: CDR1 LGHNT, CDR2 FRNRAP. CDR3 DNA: TGTGCTAGTGGACCCGCCGGGACAGGGAGCTCCTACGAGCAGTACTTC. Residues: CASGPAGTGSSYEQYF.

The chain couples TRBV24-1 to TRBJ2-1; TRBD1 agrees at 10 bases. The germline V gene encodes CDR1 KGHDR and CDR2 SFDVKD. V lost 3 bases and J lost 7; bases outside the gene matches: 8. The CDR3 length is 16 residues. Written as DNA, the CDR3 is TGTGCCACCAGTGATCTACCTCTGGACAGGGGGAATGAGCAGTTCTTC. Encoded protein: CATSDLPLDRGNEQFF.

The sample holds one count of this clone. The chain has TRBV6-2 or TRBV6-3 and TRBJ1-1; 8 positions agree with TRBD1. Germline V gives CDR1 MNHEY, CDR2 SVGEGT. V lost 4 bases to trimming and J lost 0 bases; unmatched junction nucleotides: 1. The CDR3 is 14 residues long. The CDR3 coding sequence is TGTGCCAGCAGTTCAGGGGGCTTGAACACTGAAGCTTTCTTT. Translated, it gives CASSSGGLNTEAFF.

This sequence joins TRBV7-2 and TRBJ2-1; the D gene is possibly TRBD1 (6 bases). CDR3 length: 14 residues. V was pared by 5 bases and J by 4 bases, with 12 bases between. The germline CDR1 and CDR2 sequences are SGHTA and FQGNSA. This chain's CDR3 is CASSTVGTYNEQFF. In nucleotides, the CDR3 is TGTGCCAGCAGCACCGTCGGGACATACAATGAGCAGTTCTTC.

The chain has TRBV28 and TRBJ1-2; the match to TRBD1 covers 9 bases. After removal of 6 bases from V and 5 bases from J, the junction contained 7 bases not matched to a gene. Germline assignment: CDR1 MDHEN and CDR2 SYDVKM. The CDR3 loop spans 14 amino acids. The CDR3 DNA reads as TGTGCCAGCAGCCCAACAGGGGGCAGGTATGGCTACACCTTC. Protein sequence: CASSPTGGRYGYTF.

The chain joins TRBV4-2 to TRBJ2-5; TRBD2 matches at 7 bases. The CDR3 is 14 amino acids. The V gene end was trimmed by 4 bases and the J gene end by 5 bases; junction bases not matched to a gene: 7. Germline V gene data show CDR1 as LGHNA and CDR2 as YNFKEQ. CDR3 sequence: CASSPNGEGETQYF. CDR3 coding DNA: TGTGCCAGCAGCCCAAACGGGGAGGGTGAGACCCAGTACTTC.

The CDR3 sequence: CATSTAKNIQYF. As DNA, the CDR3 is TGTGCCACCAGCACGGCCAAAAACATTCAGTACTTC. The rearrangement uses TRBV15 and TRBJ2-4, with D uncertain. The CDR3 loop spans 12 amino acids. The V and J ends lost 4 bases and 1 base respectively, with 2 bases between them. Germline CDR1 LNHNV, CDR2 YYDKDF (reference sequence).